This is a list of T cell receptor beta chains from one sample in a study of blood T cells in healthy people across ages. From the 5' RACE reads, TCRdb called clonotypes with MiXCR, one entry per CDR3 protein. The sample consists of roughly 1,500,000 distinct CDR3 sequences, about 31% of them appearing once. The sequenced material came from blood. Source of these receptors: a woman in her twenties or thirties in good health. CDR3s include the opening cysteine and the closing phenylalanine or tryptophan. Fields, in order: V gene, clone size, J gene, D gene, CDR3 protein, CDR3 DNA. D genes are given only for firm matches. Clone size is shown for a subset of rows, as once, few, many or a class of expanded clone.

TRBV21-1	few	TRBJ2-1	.	CASSKGMDRVDEQFF	TGTGCCAGCAGCAAAGGGATGGACAGGGTTGATGAGCAGTTCTTC
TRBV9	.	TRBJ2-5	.	CASSVGFWGETQYF	TGTGCCAGCAGCGTAGGTTTTTGGGGGGAGACCCAGTACTTC
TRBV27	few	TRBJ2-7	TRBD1	CASSIIGQGAYEQYF	TGTGCCAGCAGTATCATCGGACAGGGGGCCTACGAGCAGTACTTC
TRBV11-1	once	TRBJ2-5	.	CASSKEGFYERYF	TGTGCCAGCAGCAAGGAGGGTTTCTACGAGCGGTACTTC
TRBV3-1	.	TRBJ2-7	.	CASSQAQSSYEQYF	TGTGCCAGCAGCCAGGCCCAAAGCTCCTACGAGCAGTACTTC
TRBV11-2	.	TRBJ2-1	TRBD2	CASSSLSGRVLNEQFF	TGTGCCAGCAGCTCCCTAAGCGGGAGGGTCTTGAATGAGCAGTTCTTC
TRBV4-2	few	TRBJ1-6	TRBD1	CASSLSTDRGDSPLHF	TGTGCCAGCAGCCTATCGACGGACAGGGGGGATTCACCCCTCCACTTT
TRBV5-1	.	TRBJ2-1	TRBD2	CASSLSIVGLDGEQFF	TGCGCCAGCAGCTTGTCCATTGTGGGACTAGACGGTGAGCAGTTCTTC
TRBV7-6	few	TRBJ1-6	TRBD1	CASSDRGSGNSPLHF	TGTGCCAGCTCCGACAGGGGAAGTGGCAATTCACCCCTCCACTTT
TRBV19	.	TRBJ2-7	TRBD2	CASSIESGRVYEQYF	TGTGCCAGTAGTATCGAAAGCGGGAGGGTCTACGAGCAGTACTTC
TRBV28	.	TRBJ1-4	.	CASSFMGRTNEKLFF	TGTGCCAGCAGTTTTATGGGGAGGACTAATGAAAAACTGTTTTTT
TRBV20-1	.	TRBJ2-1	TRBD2	CSAIAVASGTVEQFF	TGCAGTGCTATAGCGGTGGCTAGCGGGACAGTTGAGCAGTTCTTC
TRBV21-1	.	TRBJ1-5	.	CASGGSISNQPQHF	TGTGCCAGCGGGGGGAGTATTAGCAATCAGCCCCAGCATTTT
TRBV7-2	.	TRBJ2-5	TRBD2	CAGSSGGAGETQYF	TGTGCCGGCAGCTCCGGGGGGGCCGGAGAGACCCAGTACTTC
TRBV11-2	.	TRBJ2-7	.	CASSLLTYNEQYF	TGTGCCAGCAGCTTACTCACGTACAATGAGCAGTACTTC
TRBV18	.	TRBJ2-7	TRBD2	CASSPGTSNTYEQYF	TGTGCCAGCTCACCCGGGACTAGCAATACGTACGAGCAGTACTTC
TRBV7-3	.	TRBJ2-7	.	CASSPSGTGVQYF	TGTGCCAGCAGCCCCAGCGGTACAGGCGTGCAGTACTTC
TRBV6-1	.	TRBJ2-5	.	CASSAPLQETQYF	TGTGCCAGCAGTGCTCCCCTCCAAGAGACCCAGTACTTC
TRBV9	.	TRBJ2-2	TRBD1	CASSVGFGQGEPGELFF	TGTGCCAGCAGCGTAGGATTTGGACAGGGAGAACCCGGGGAGCTGTTTTTT
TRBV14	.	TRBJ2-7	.	CASSQEVWGYEQYF	TGTGCCAGCAGCCAAGAGGTTTGGGGGTACGAGCAGTACTTC
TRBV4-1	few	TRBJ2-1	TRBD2	CASSPGLGGNNEQFF	TGCGCCAGCAGCCCTGGACTGGGGGGGAACAATGAGCAGTTCTTC
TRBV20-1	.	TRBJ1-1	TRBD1	CSASTGVNTEAFF	TGCAGTGCAAGTACAGGGGTGAACACTGAAGCTTTCTTT
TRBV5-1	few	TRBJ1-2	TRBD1	CASGQATNYGYTF	TGCGCCAGTGGACAGGCAACAAACTATGGCTACACCTTC
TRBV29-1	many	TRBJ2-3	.	CSVDPIAAAGTDTQYF	TGCAGCGTTGACCCCATTGCAGCAGCCGGCACAGATACGCAGTATTTT
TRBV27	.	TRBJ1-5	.	CASSPRRGLNQPQHF	TGTGCCAGCAGTCCTCGCCGGGGCCTAAATCAGCCCCAGCATTTT
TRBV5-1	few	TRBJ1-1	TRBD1	CASSLEDRGNTEAFF	TGCGCCAGCAGCTTGGAGGACAGGGGGAACACTGAAGCTTTCTTT
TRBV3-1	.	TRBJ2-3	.	CASSPYGGIGGSTDTQYF	TGTGCCAGCAGCCCGTACGGCGGGATTGGGGGAAGCACAGATACGCAGTATTTT
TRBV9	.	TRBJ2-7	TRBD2	CASSETSGNGEQYF	TGTGCCAGCAGCGAGACTAGCGGGAACGGCGAGCAGTACTTC
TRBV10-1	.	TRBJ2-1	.	CASSDQSNEQFF	TGCGCCAGCAGTGACCAATCCAATGAGCAGTTCTTC
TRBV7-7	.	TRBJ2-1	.	CASSSETLPSEQFF	TGTGCCAGCAGCTCCGAGACTCTTCCATCTGAGCAGTTCTTC
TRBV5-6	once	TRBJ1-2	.	CASSLGDSASYGYTF	TGTGCCAGCAGCTTGGGAGACTCCGCCTCCTATGGCTACACCTTC
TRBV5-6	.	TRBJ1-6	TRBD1	CASSRDSGVTLHF	TGTGCCAGCAGCCGGGACAGTGGGGTAACCCTCCACTTT
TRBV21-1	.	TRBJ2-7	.	CASSKERDGTGPYEQYF	TGTGCCAGCAGCAAGGAAAGGGACGGGACAGGGCCCTACGAGCAGTACTTC
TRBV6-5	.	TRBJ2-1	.	CAGSYSFGLAEQFF	TGTGCCGGCAGTTACTCCTTTGGTCTAGCCGAGCAGTTCTTC
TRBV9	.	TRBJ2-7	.	CAGSVDTEHEQYF	TGTGCCGGCAGCGTAGACACCGAGCACGAGCAGTACTTC
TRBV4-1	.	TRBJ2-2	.	CAGSQDLGVFGELFF	TGCGCCGGCAGCCAAGATCTGGGGGTTTTCGGGGAGCTGTTTTTT
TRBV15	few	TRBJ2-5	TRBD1	CATSRRQGTTQYF	TGTGCCACCAGCAGGCGACAGGGGACGACCCAGTACTTC
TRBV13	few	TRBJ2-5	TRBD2	CASSSDSGSETQYF	TGTGCCAGCAGCTCGGATAGCGGGTCTGAGACCCAGTACTTC
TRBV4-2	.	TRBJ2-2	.	CASSQDRVTGELFF	TGTGCCAGCAGCCAAGACAGGGTCACCGGGGAGCTGTTTTTT
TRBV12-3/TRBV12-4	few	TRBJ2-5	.	CASSWGEGEETQYF	TGTGCCAGCAGTTGGGGGGAAGGGGAAGAGACCCAGTACTTC
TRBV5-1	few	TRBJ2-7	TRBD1	CASSFTGGSISDEQYF	TGCGCCAGCAGCTTTACAGGGGGCTCTATTTCGGACGAGCAGTACTTC
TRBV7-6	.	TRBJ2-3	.	CASSARTSNGDTQYF	TGTGCCAGCAGCGCAAGGACATCTAATGGGGATACGCAGTATTTT
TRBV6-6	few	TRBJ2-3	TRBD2	CASILAPSGGTDTQYF	TGTGCCAGCATATTAGCACCTAGCGGGGGGACAGATACGCAGTATTTT
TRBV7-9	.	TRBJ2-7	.	CASIPGDHYEQYF	TGTGCCAGCATCCCAGGGGATCACTACGAGCAGTACTTC
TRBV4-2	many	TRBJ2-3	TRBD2	CASSPRLAGGPLTDTQYF	TGTGCCAGCAGCCCGCGACTAGCGGGGGGGCCTTTGACAGATACGCAGTATTTT
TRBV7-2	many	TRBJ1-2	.	CASSLSSGLGYTF	TGTGCCAGCAGCTTAAGTAGCGGGCTTGGCTACACCTTC
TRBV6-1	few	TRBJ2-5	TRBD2	CASSKGREFGQYF	TGTGCCAGCAGTAAAGGGCGGGAGTTCGGGCAGTACTTC
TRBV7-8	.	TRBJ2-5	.	CASSSIGTGGQETQYF	TGTGCCAGCAGCTCCATAGGGACTGGAGGGCAAGAGACCCAGTACTTC
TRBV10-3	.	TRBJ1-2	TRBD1	CAIRVLDRGESHGYTF	TGTGCCATCAGGGTACTCGACAGGGGCGAAAGCCATGGCTACACCTTC
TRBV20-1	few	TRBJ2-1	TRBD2	CSARETSGRAEQFF	TGCAGTGCTAGGGAGACTAGCGGGAGGGCTGAACAGTTCTTC
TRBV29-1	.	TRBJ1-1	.	CSVGESSNTEAFF	TGCAGCGTAGGGGAATCGTCGAACACTGAAGCTTTCTTT